A single sample gave rise to the 16 T cell receptor beta chains below, sequenced in a study of OX40 agonist ivuxolimab in advanced cancers. Only in-frame clones appear in the TCRdb table, and some are missing; sequencing was by immunoSEQ multiplex PCR. The sample contains 46,000 or so clones, around 92% of which appear only once. The sequences come from CD4+ or CD8+ T cells sorted from blood, collected in a trial of the OX40 agonist ivuxolimab. Receptor source: an adult with an advanced solid tumor such as melanoma, head and neck, liver or kidney cancer.

V gene TRBV27 combines with J gene TRBJ1-5; TRBD1 is a possible D gene (6 bases). Germline assignment: CDR1 MNHEY and CDR2 SMNVEV (reference sequence). V lost 4 bases and J 6 bases, leaving 22 bases between the germline ends. The CDR3 runs to 17 residues. CDR3 sequence: CASSSPLGGGLFQPQHF. In DNA, the CDR3 is TGTGCCAGCAGTTCCCCACTCGGGGGGGGGCTTTTTCAGCCCCAGCATTTT.

About this clone: A junction end diverges from the germline sequence, so it may reflect a read error. The genes are TRBV7-9 and TRBJ2-1; D gene unclear. There are 15 residues in the CDR3. Per germline, CDR1 SEHNR and CDR2 FQNEAQ (reference sequence). The CDR3 DNA follows: TGTGCCAGCAGCTTTAGTACAGCCTCCCACAATGAGCAGTTCTTC. Translation gives CASSFSTASHNEQFF.

The chain is built from TRBV5-4 and TRBJ2-3; 7 bases match TRBD2. The CDR3 contains 15 residues. Germline V gives CDR1 SGHNT, CDR2 YYREEE (reference sequence). The ends lost 0 bases at V and 4 bases at J; junction bases unmatched: 5. The CDR3 protein is CASSLVAGEADTQYF. The CDR3 nucleotides are TGTGCCAGCAGCTTGGTCGCGGGAGAGGCAGATACGCAGTATTTT.

This chain connects TRBV4-1 to TRBJ2-3; D is unclear. Trimming pared 3 bases from V and 3 bases from J, leaving 10 bases between. In germline, CDR1 is MGHRA, CDR2 YSYEKL. There are 14 residues in the CDR3. The CDR3 reads CASSQGSRTDTQYF. CDR3 nucleotide sequence: TGCGCCAGCAGCCAGGGGTCCCGTACAGATACGCAGTATTTT.

This chain connects TRBV6-1 to TRBJ2-7, with D tentatively TRBD1 (6 bases). Looked up from germline, CDR1 is MNHNS and CDR2 is SASEGT. The CDR3 has 13 residues. Trimming shortened V by 3 bases and J by 2 bases, and 8 bases separated the two germline ends. The CDR3 spells CASSERTAYEQYF. CDR3 DNA: TGTGCCAGCAGTGAGAGGACAGCCTACGAGCAGTACTTC.

This clone was detected only once. The rearrangement joins TRBV9 to TRBJ2-7; 12 bases align to TRBD1. The CDR3 runs 16 residues. After removal of 0 bases from V and 7 bases from J, the junction contained 8 bases not matched to a gene. The germline V gene has CDR1 SGDLS and CDR2 YYNGEE. The chain's CDR3 is CASSVAPGDRGLEQYF. The CDR3 DNA reads as TGTGCCAGCAGCGTAGCTCCGGGGGACAGGGGGCTGGAGCAGTACTTC.

This clone was detected once. This chain links TRBV5-4 with TRBJ2-7; weak D call: TRBD1 (6 bases). This CDR3 has 15 residues. Trimming pared 5 bases from V and 2 bases from J, leaving 17 bases between. The germline V gene has CDR1 SGHNT and CDR2 YYREEE (reference sequence). Here the CDR3 DNA reads TGTGCCAGCAGAGGGGGTAGGATGGGAGCCTACGAGCAGTACTTC. Residues: CASRGGRMGAYEQYF. Filled out from reference TRBV5-4 and TRBJ2-7, the complete variable domain reads ETGVTQSPTHLIKTRGQQVTLRCSSQSGHNTVSWYQQALGQGPQFIFQYYREEENGRGNFPPRFSGLQFPNYSSELNVNALELDDSALYLCASRGGRMGAYEQYFGPGTRLTVT.

The V call is TRBV7-9, the J call TRBJ1-5; no reliable D call. Germline V CDR1 and CDR2: SEHNR, FQNEAQ (reference sequence). With 1 base removed from V and 2 bases from J, the gap between germline ends came to 9 bases. The CDR3 spans 15 residues. The CDR3 bases are TGTGCCAGCAGCTTAGAGGGCCGGGGCAATCAGCCCCAGCATTTT. Translation: CASSLEGRGNQPQHF.

In its sample, this clone was seen once. CDR3 loop: CAIRRRAAQETQYF. The CDR3 DNA reads as TGTGCCATCCGGAGGCGGGCGGCGCAAGAGACCCAGTACTTC. The J gene is TRBJ2-5, the V gene TRBV10-3; tentatively, D is TRBD2 (5 bases). The V end was cut by 8 bases, the J end by 2 bases, with 15 bases between. Germline CDR1 is ENHRY and CDR2 is SYGVKD. This CDR3 is 14 amino acids long.

V and J are TRBV2 and TRBJ2-7; 9 bases fit TRBD2. The CDR3 is made up of 17 amino acids. V trimming: 2 bases; J trimming: 3 bases; junction bases outside the gene matches: 11. CDR1 and CDR2 from the germline V gene are SNHLY and FYNNEI. The CDR3 loop is CASSEIAGEMGLYEQYF. The CDR3 DNA reads as TGTGCCAGCAGTGAAATAGCGGGAGAGATGGGTCTCTACGAGCAGTACTTC.

The V gene is TRBV5-6, the J gene TRBJ2-1; D remains ambiguous. Trimming stripped 0 bases from V and 3 bases from J, with 13 bases between. CDR3 size: 16 residues. From germline, CDR1 is SGHDT and CDR2 YYEEEE. CDR3 DNA sequence: TGTGCCAGCAGCTTGGGGGCGGAGTGGGGCTACAATGAGCAGTTCTTC. Encoded protein: CASSLGAEWGYNEQFF.

V is TRBV29-1 and J is TRBJ2-1; D is undetermined. V lost 5 bases and J 3 bases, leaving 11 bases between the germline ends. The V gene's germline CDR1 is SQVTM and CDR2 ANQGSEA. This CDR3 spans 13 amino acids. CDR3 coding DNA: TGCAGCGTTCTTGTCCCAGACTACAATGAGCAGTTCTTC. Translating it yields CSVLVPDYNEQFF.

The CDR3 loop reads CASSQGRGVGRVNTEAFF. The DNA of the CDR3 is TGCGCCAGCAGCCAAGGGAGAGGGGTGGGGAGAGTGAACACTGAAGCTTTCTTT. The rearrangement links TRBV4-3 to TRBJ1-1, with D perhaps TRBD1 (5 bases). The V end was cut by 1 base, the J end by 0 bases, with 18 bases between. The germline V gene encodes CDR1 LGHNA and CDR2 YSLEER. The CDR3 extends over 18 amino acids.

This sequence joins TRBV29-1 and TRBJ1-2, with no clear D. Germline V gene sequence: CDR1 SQVTM, CDR2 ANQGSEA. CDR3 length: 13 amino acids. Trimming pared 2 bases from V and 8 bases from J, leaving 15 bases between. The CDR3 region has the DNA TGCAGCGTTGAATTGCCAGTATCTGCGGGCTACACCTTC. The encoded protein is CSVELPVSAGYTF.

The chain has TRBV7-2 and TRBJ2-1, with D hard to call. The V end was cut by 5 bases, the J end by 7 bases, with 12 bases between. The CDR3 loop spans 13 amino acids. Per germline, CDR1 SGHTA and CDR2 FQGNSA. The DNA of the CDR3 is TGTGCCAGCAGCCCGTACCTCGGTAATGAGCAGTTCTTC. This gives the protein CASSPYLGNEQFF.

The chain has TRBV5-6 and TRBJ1-2; D may be TRBD1 (5 bases). This CDR3 comprises 14 residues. Germline CDR1 and CDR2: SGHDT and YYEEEE. V lost 2 bases and J 0 bases, leaving 8 bases between the germline ends. This chain's CDR3 is CASSFDRANYGYTF. In DNA form, the CDR3 reads TGTGCCAGCAGCTTTGACAGAGCTAACTATGGCTACACCTTC.